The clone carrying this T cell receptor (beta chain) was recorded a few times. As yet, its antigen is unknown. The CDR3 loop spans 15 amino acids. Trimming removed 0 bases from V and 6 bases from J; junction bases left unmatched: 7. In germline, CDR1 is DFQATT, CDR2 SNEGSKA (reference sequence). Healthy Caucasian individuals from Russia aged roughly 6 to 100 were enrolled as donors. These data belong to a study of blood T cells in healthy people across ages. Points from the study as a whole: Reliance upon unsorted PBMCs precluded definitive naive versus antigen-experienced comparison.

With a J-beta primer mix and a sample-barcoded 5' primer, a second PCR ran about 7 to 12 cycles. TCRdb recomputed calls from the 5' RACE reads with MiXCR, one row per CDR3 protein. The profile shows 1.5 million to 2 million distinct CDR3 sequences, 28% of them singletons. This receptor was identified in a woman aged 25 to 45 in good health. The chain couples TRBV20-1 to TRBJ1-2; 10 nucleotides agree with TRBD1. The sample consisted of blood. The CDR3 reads CSARDSGQGVHGYTF. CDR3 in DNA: TGCAGTGCTAGAGATTCCGGACAGGGGGTGCATGGCTACACCTTC.